This T cell receptor (beta chain) was sequenced for a study of blood T cell repertoires in COVID-19. Study in general: There were acute and convalescent COVID-19 samples, and they came from the United States, Italy and Spain. The analysed material was cDNA or gDNA that came from T cells, B-cell-depleted T cells, or PBMCs.

Participants were aged about 18 to 100 years from roughly 26 US areas. Symptom resolution, clearance, or two negative PCRs marked the recovered donors of Cohort 3. Using immunoSEQ multiplex PCR, the repertoire was profiled, and TCRdb retains in-frame clones only, with some absent. The data contain 200,000 to 250,000 clones, approximately 82% of them seen just once; the ten biggest clones take up 14% to 15%. The clonotype originates from a man aged 40-50 years who had recovered from COVID-19. Source material: PBMCs or T cells enriched from blood (not recorded which).

In DNA, the CDR3 is TGCGCCAGCAGCTCTCAGTTGGGGCAAGATACGCAGTATTTT. The encoded protein is CASSSQLGQDTQYF. The chain joins TRBV5-1 to TRBJ2-3; D might be TRBD1 (5 bases). Between the trimmed V and J ends, which lost 3 bases and 5 bases, there was a span of 13 bases. CDR1 is SGHRS, CDR2 YFSETQ, per germline. This CDR3 has 14 amino acids.